The TCR beta chain described here comes from a study of blood T cell dynamics during melanoma immunotherapy. Time point noted: week 3, after first cycle of checkpoint inhibitor. At 12 weeks after first infusion, RECIST 1.1 defined response for most patients. Clones were sequenced by immunoSEQ multiplex PCR, and TCRdb holds only the in-frame ones, with some missing. The sample lists more than 10,000 clones, 80% occurring once. Germline-derived CDR1 and CDR2 are SGHKS and YYEKEE (reference sequence). This CDR3 contains 15 residues. Trimming cost V 2 bases and J 0 bases, with 9 bases left between them. The chain employs TRBV5-5 and TRBJ1-3, with no clear D. This material consisted of blood, taken from a patient treated with checkpoint blockade. The TCR was taken from a human donor with melanoma. The CDR3 sequence is CASSLTAFSGNTIYF. The CDR3 bases are TGTGCCAGCAGCTTAACAGCTTTCTCTGGAAACACCATATATTTT.